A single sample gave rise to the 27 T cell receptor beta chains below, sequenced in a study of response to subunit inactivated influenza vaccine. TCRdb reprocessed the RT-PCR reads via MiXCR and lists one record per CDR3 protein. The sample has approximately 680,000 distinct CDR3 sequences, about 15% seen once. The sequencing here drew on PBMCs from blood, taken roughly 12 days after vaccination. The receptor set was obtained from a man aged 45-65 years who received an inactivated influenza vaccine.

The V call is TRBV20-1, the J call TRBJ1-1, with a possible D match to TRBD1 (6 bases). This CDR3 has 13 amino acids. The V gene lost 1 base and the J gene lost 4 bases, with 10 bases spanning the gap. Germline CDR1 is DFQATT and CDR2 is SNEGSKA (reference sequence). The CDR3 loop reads CSARAQGITEAFF. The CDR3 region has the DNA TGCAGTGCTAGAGCGCAGGGGATCACTGAAGCTTTCTTT.

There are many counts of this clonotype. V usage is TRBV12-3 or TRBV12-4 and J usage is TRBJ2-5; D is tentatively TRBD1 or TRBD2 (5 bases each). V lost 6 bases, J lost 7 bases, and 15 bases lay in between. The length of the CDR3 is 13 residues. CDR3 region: CASRRGPPGTQYF. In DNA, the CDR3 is TGTGCCAGCAGGAGGGGACCCCCGGGGACCCAGTACTTC.

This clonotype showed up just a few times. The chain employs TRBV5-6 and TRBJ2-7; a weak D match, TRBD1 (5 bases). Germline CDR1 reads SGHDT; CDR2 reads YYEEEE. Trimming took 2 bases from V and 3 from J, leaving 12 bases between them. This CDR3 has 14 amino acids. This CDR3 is CASSFVADIYEQYF. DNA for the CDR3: TGTGCCAGCAGCTTTGTGGCGGACATCTACGAGCAGTACTTC.

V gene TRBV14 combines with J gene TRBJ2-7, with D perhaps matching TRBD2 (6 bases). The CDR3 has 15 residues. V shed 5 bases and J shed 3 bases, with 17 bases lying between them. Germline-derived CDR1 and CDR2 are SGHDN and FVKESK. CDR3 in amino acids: CASSESPGGFYEQYF. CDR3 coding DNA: TGTGCCAGCAGCGAGAGCCCCGGGGGATTCTACGAGCAGTACTTC.

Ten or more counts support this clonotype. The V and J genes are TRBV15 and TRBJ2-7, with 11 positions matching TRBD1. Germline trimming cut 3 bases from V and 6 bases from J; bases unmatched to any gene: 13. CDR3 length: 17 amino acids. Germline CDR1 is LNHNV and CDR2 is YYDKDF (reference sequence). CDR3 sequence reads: CATSSTAGTGGRFEQYF. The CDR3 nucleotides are TGTGCCACCAGCAGTACTGCCGGGACAGGGGGTCGATTCGAGCAGTACTTC.

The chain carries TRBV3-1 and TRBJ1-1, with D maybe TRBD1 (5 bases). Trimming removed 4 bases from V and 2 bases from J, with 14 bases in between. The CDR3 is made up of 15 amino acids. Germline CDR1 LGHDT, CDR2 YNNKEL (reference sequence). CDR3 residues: CASSPTRQSNTEAFF. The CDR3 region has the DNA TGTGCCAGCAGCCCAACGAGACAGAGTAACACTGAAGCTTTCTTT.

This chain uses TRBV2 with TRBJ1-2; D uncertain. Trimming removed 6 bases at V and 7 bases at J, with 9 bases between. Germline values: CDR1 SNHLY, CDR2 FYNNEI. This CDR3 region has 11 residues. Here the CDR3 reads CASSVVVGYTF. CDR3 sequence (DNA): TGTGCCAGCAGCGTCGTTGTTGGCTACACCTTC.

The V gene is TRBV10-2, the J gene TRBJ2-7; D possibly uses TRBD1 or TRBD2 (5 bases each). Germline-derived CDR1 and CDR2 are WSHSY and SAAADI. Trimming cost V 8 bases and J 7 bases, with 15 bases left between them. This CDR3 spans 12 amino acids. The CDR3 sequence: CASLGTGGEQYF. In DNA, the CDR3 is TGCGCCAGCCTTGGAACTGGGGGTGAGCAGTACTTC.

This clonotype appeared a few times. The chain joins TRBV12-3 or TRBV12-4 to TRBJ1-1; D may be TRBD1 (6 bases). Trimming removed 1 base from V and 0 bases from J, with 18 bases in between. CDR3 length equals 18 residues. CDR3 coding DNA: TGTGCCAGCAGTTTAGTAGAGGTCTGGACAGACATGAACACTGAAGCTTTCTTT. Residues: CASSLVEVWTDMNTEAFF.

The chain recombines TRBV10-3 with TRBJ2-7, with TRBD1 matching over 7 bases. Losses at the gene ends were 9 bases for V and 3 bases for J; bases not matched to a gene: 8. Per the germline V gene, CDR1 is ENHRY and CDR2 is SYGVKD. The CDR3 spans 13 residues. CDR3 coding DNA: TGTGCCATATCTCCGGGACAGTTCTACGAGCAGTACTTC. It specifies CAISPGQFYEQYF.

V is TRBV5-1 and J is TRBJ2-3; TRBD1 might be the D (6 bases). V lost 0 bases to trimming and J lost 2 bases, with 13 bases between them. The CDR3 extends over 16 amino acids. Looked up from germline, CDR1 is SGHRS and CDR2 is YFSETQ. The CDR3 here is CASSLETGPPTDTQYF. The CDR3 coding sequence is TGCGCCAGCAGCTTGGAAACAGGGCCCCCCACAGATACGCAGTATTTT.

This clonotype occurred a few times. The CDR3 region is CASSVAESGINSPLHF. In DNA, the CDR3 is TGTGCCAGCAGCGTAGCTGAGTCAGGGATCAATTCACCCCTCCACTTT. The genes are TRBV9 and TRBJ1-6, with D possibly matching TRBD1 (5 bases). Germline V gives CDR1 SGDLS, CDR2 YYNGEE. The CDR3 extends over 16 amino acids. V gave up 0 bases and J gave up 7 bases, with 14 bases separating them.

This chain's CDR3 is CASSLDRDNYGYTF. Here the CDR3 DNA reads TGTGCCAGCTCACTCGACAGGGATAACTATGGCTACACCTTC. The rearrangement uses TRBV18 and TRBJ1-2, with 7 bases lining up with TRBD1. The germline CDR1 and CDR2 sequences are KGHSH and LQKENI. The CDR3 covers 14 residues. Trimming removed 4 bases from V and 1 base from J; junction bases left unmatched: 3.

CDR3 region: CASSFQRTPSYNEQFF. DNA of the CDR3: TGTGCCAGCAGTTTCCAGCGGACTCCCTCCTACAATGAGCAGTTCTTC. J is TRBJ2-1 and V is TRBV27; D is possibly TRBD2 (5 bases). There are 16 residues in the CDR3. V lost 3 bases and J lost 0, with 12 bases in between. Germline CDR1 is MNHEY and CDR2 is SMNVEV (reference sequence).

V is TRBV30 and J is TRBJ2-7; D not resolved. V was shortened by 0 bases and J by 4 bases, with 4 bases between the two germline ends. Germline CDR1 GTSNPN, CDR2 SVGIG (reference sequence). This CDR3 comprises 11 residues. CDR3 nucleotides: TGTGCCTGGAGTGTTAAGTACGAGCAGTACTTC. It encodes CAWSVKYEQYF.

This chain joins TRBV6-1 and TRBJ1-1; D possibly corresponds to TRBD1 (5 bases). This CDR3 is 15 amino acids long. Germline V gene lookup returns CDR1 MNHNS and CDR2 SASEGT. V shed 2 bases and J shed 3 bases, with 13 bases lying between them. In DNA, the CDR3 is TGTGCCAGCAGTGAATGGCGGACACGAGACACTGAAGCTTTCTTT. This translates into CASSEWRTRDTEAFF.

Here the CDR3 reads CASSLRATGEKEQYF. The CDR3 DNA is TGTGCCAGCAGTTTACGCGCCACGGGGGAAAAAGAGCAGTACTTC. The chain is built from TRBV27 and TRBJ2-7; tentatively, D is TRBD2 (6 bases). The V gene lost 2 bases and the J gene lost 7 bases, with 18 bases spanning the gap. The CDR3 extends over 15 amino acids. In germline, CDR1 is MNHEY, CDR2 SMNVEV (reference sequence).

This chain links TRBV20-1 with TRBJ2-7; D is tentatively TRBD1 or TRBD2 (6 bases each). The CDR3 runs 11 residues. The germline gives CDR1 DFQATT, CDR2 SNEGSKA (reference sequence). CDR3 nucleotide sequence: TGCAGCCCGGGGGCTAGCCACGAGCAGTACTTC. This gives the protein CSPGASHEQYF.

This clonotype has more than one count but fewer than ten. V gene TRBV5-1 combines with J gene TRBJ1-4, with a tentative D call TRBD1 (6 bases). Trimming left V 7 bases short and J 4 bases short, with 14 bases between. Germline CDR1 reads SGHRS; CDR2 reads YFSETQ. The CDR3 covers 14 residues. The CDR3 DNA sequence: TGCGCCAGCTCCAAGACAGGACTTAATGAAAAACTGTTTTTT. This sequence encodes CASSKTGLNEKLFF.

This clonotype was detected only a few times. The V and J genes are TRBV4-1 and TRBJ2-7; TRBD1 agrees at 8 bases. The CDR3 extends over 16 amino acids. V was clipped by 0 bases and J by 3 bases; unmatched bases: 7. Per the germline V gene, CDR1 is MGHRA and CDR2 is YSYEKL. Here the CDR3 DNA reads TGCGCCAGCAGCCAAGATCAGGTAGGACAGGGCTACGAGCAGTACTTC. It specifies CASSQDQVGQGYEQYF.

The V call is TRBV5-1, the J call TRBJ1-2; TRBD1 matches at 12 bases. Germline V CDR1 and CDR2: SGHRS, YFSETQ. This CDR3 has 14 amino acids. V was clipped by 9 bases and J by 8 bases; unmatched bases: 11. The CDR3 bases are TGCGCCACCAACCGGGGACAGGGGGCCGAGGGCTACACCTTC. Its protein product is CATNRGQGAEGYTF.

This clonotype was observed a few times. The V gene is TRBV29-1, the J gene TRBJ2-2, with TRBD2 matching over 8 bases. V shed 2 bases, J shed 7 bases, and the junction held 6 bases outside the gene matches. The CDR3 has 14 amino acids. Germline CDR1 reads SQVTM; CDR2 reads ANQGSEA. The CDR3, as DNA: TGCAGCGTTGAATTTCGACTAGCGAGCGGGGAGCTGTTTTTT. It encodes CSVEFRLASGELFF.

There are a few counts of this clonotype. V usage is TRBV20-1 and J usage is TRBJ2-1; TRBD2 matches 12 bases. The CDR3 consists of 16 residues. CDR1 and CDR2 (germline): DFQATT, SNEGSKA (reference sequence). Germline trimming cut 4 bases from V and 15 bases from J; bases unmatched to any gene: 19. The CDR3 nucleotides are TGCAGTGCTACTAGCCCCTCGGGACTAGCGGGCCCGGACCGGTTCTTC. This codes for CSATSPSGLAGPDRFF.

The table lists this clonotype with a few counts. This CDR3 is CASSRETPSYEQYF. The DNA for the CDR3 is TGCGCCAGCAGCCGTGAAACTCCGTCCTACGAGCAGTACTTC. The chain carries TRBV5-1 and TRBJ2-7; unclear D gene. The CDR3 is 14 residues long. Between the trimmed V and J ends, which lost 4 bases and 1 base, there was a span of 12 bases. Germline values: CDR1 SGHRS, CDR2 YFSETQ.

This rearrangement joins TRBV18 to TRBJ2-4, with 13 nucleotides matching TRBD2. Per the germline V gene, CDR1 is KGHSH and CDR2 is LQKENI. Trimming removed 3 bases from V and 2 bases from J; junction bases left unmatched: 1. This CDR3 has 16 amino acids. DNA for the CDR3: TGTGCCAGCTCACCTGGGACTAGCGGGACCAAAAACATTCAGTACTTC. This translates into CASSPGTSGTKNIQYF.

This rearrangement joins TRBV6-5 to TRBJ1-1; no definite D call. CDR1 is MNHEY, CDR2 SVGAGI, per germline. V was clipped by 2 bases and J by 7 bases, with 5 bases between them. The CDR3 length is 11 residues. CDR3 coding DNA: TGTGCCAGCAGTTACCCAATTGAAGCTTTCTTT. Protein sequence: CASSYPIEAFF.

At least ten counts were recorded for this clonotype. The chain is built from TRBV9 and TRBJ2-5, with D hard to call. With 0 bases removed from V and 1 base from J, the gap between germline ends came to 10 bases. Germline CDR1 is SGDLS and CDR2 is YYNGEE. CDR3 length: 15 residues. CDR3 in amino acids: CASSVAGGVQETQYF. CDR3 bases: TGTGCCAGCAGCGTAGCTGGCGGAGTCCAAGAGACCCAGTACTTC.